One sample yielded the 5 T cell receptor beta chains listed below, sequenced in a study of blood T cell repertoires in COVID-19. Here immunoSEQ multiplex PCR was the method, and the copy in TCRdb shows in-frame clones only, minus some. The sample lists some 49,000 clones; roughly 85% were seen once. Sequencing used peripheral blood. These receptors all come from a human donor in a cohort sampled during active COVID-19.

The chain carries TRBV16 and TRBJ2-7; 7 bases align to TRBD1. There are 14 residues in the CDR3. The ends lost 4 bases at V and 2 bases at J; junction bases unmatched: 5. CDR1 and CDR2 from the germline V gene are KGHSY and FQNENV. CDR3 region: CASSPGQVTYEQYF. The CDR3 nucleotides read TGTGCCAGCAGCCCAGGACAGGTCACCTACGAGCAGTACTTC.

This clone was seen more than once but under ten times. The chain couples TRBV12-3 or TRBV12-4 to TRBJ2-7, with TRBD1 matching over 8 bases. The CDR3 loop spans 13 amino acids. V lost 6 bases to trimming and J lost 5 bases; unmatched junction nucleotides: 6. The CDR3 DNA follows: TGTGCCAGCAGCTGGGACAGGACACACGAGCAGTACTTC. This gives the protein CASSWDRTHEQYF.

V usage is TRBV7-2 and J usage is TRBJ1-2, with 7 bases fitting TRBD1. Trimming took 5 bases from V and 5 from J; bases not matched to a gene: 8. From germline, CDR1 is SGHTA and CDR2 FQGNSA. This CDR3 spans 14 amino acids. CDR3 DNA: TGTGCCAGCAGCCCCCGACAGGGCAAGTATGGCTACACCTTC. Translating gives CASSPRQGKYGYTF.

This rearrangement joins TRBV2 to TRBJ2-1; D not resolved. Germline CDR1 is SNHLY and CDR2 is FYNNEI. The CDR3 sequence is 11 residues long. Trimming removed 7 bases from V and 4 bases from J, with 5 bases in between. The CDR3 loop reads CASTLYNEQFF. The CDR3, as DNA: TGTGCCAGCACCCTTTACAATGAGCAGTTCTTC.

CDR3 sequence (DNA): TGTGCCAGCAGCCCCGGGACTGGGTTCACAGATACGCAGTATTTT. It specifies CASSPGTGFTDTQYF. The chain joins TRBV3-1 (or the pseudogene TRBV3-2) to TRBJ2-3; a possible D gene is TRBD2 (6 bases). Germline CDR1 LGHDT, CDR2 YNNKEL (reference sequence). V was trimmed by 4 bases and J by 2 bases, leaving 13 bases between them. This CDR3 is built from 15 residues.